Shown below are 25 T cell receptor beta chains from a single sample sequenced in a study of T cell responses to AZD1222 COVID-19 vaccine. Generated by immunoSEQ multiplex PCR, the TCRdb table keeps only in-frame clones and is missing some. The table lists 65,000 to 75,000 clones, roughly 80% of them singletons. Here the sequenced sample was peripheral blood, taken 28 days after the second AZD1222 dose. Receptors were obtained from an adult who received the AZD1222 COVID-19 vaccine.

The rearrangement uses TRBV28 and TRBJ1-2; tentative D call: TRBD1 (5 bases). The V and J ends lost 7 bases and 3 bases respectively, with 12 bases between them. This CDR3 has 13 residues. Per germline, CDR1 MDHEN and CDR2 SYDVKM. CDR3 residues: CASMGVWDYGYTF. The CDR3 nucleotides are TGTGCCAGCATGGGGGTCTGGGACTATGGCTACACCTTC.

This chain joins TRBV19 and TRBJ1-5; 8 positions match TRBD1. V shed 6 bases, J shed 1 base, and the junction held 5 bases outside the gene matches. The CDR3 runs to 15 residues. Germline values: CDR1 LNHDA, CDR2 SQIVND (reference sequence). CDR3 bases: TGTGCCAGTAGGGCAGGGGGCGTGAGCAATCAGCCCCAGCATTTT. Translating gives CASRAGGVSNQPQHF.

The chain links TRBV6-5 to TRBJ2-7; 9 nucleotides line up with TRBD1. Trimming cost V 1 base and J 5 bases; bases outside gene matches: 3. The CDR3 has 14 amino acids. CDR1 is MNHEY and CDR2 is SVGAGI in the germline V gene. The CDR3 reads CASSYYRGPDEQYF. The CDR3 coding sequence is TGTGCCAGCAGTTACTACAGGGGGCCGGACGAGCAGTACTTC.

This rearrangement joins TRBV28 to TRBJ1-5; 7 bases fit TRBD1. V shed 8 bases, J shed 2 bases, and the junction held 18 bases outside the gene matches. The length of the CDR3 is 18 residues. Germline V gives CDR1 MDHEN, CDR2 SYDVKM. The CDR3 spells CASAGRQGSLFGNQPQHF. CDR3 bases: TGTGCCAGCGCCGGAAGACAGGGTAGTCTTTTTGGCAATCAGCCCCAGCATTTT. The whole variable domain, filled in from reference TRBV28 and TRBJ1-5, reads DVKVTQSSRYLVKRTGEKVFLECVQDMDHENMFWYRQDPGLGLRLIYFSYDVKMKEKGDIPEGYSVSREKKERFSLILESASTNQTSMYLCASAGRQGSLFGNQPQHFGDGTRLSIL.

The CDR3 bases are TGTGCCAGCAGCCCTATTGCGTCTAGCGGGGCACCCTACAATGAGCAGTTCTTC. Encoded protein: CASSPIASSGAPYNEQFF. The V call is TRBV11-2, the J call TRBJ2-1, with TRBD2 matching over 9 bases. V lost 5 bases to trimming and J lost 2 bases; unmatched junction nucleotides: 13. This CDR3 spans 18 amino acids. Germline V lookup: CDR1 SGHAT, CDR2 FQNNGV.

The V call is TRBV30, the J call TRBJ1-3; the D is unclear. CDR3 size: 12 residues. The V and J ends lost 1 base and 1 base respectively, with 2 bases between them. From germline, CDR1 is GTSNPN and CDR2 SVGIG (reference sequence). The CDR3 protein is CAWSGSGNTIYF. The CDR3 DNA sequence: TGTGCCTGGAGTGGATCTGGAAACACCATATATTTT.

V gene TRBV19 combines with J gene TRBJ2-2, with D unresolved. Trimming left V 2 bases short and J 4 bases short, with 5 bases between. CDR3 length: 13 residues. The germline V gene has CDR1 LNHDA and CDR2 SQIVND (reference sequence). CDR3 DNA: TGTGCCAGTAGTATACGAGGCACCGGGGAGCTGTTTTTT. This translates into CASSIRGTGELFF.

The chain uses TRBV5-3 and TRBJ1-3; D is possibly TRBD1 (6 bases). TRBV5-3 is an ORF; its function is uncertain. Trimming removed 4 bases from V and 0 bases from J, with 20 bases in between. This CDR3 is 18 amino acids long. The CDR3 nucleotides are TGTGCCAGAAGCATCTTCTACGGTGACAGGTCCTCTGGAAACACCATATATTTT. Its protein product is CARSIFYGDRSSGNTIYF.

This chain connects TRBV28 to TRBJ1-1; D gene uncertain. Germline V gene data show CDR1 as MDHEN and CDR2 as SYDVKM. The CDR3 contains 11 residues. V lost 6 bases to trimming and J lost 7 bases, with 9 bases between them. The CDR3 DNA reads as TGTGCCAGCAGAGGGCCCGATGAAGCTTTCTTT. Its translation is CASRGPDEAFF.

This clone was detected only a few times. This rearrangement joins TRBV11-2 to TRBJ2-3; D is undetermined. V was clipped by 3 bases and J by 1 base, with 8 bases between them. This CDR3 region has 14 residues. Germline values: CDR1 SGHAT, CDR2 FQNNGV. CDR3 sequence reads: CASSLFGGTDTQYF. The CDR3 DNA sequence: TGTGCCAGCAGCTTGTTCGGCGGCACAGATACGCAGTATTTT.

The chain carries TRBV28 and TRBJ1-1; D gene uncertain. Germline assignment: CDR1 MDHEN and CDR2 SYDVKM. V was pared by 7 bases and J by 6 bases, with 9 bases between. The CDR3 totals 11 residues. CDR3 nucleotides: TGTGCCAGCACCCAAGACGCTGAAGCTTTCTTT. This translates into CASTQDAEAFF.

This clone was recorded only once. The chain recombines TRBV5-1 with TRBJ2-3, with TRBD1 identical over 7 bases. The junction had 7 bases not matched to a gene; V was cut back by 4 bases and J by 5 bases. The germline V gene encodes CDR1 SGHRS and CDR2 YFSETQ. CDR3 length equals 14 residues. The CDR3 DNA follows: TGCGCCAGCAGCCGGGACAGCAGTGTAGATACGCAGTATTTT. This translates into CASSRDSSVDTQYF.

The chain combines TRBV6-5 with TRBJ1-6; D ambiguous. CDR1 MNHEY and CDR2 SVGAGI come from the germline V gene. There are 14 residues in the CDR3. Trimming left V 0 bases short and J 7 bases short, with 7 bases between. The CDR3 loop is CASSYSGFNSPLHF. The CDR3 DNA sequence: TGTGCCAGCAGTTACTCAGGGTTCAATTCACCCCTCCACTTT.

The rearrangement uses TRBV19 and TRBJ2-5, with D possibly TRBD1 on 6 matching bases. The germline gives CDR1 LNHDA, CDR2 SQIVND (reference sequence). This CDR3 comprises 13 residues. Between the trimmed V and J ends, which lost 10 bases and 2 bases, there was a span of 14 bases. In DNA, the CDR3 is TGTGCCACAAGCCGTGGGACACAAGAGACCCAGTACTTC. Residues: CATSRGTQETQYF.

DNA of the CDR3: TGTGCCAGCTCACCAGGTGGGAACACTGAAGCTTTCTTT. As protein: CASSPGGNTEAFF. The rearrangement uses TRBV18 and TRBJ1-1, with no clear D. The CDR3 runs 13 residues. Germline CDR1 and CDR2: KGHSH and LQKENI. V was shortened by 2 bases and J by 1 base, with 5 bases between the two germline ends.

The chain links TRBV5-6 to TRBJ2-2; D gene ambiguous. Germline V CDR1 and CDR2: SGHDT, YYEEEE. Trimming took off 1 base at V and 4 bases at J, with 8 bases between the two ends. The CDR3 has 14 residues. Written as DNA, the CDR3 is TGTGCCAGCAGCTTGAGCCTCTCCACCGGGGAGCTGTTTTTT. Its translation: CASSLSLSTGELFF.

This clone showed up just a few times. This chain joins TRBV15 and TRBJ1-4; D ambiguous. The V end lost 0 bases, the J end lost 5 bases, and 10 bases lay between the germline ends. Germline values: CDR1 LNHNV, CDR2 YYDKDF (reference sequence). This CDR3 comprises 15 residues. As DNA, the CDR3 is TGTGCCACCAGCAGAGATACAAGGGTAAATGAAAAACTGTTTTTT. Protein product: CATSRDTRVNEKLFF.

The CDR3 sequence is CASSITAVTEQFF. The CDR3, as DNA: TGTGCCAGTAGTATAACCGCGGTTACGGAGCAGTTCTTC. The chain is built from TRBV19 and TRBJ2-1, with D unclear. The CDR3 totals 13 residues. V lost 2 bases and J 10 bases, leaving 12 bases between the germline ends. Germline CDR1 reads LNHDA; CDR2 reads SQIVND (reference sequence). Based on the CDR3 plus reference TRBV19 and TRBJ2-1, the full variable domain is DGGITQSPKYLFRKEGQNVTLSCEQNLNHDAMYWYRQDPGQGLRLIYYSQIVNDFQKGDIAEGYSVSREKKESFPLTVTSAQKNPTAFYLCASSITAVTEQFFGPGTRLTVL.

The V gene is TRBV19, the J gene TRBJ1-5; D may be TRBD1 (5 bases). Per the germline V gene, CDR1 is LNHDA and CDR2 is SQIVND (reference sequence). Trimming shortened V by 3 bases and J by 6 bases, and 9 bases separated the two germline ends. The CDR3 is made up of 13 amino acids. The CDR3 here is CASSIKTVQPQHF. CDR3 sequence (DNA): TGTGCCAGTAGTATCAAGACAGTTCAGCCCCAGCATTTT.

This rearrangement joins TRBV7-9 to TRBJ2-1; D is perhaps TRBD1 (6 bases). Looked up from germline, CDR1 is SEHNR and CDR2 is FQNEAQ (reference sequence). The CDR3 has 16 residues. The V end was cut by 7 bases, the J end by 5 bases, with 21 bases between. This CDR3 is CASTEHKGERNNEQFF. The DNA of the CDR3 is TGTGCCAGCACCGAACATAAGGGGGAGAGGAACAATGAGCAGTTCTTC.

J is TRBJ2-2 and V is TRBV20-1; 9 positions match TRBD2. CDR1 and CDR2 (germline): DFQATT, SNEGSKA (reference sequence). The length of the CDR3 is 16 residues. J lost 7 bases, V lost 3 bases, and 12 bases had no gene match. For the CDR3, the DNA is TGCAGTGCTAGTGGCAAGCGGGGGGTGATGGGCGGGGAGCTGTTTTTT. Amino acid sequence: CSASGKRGVMGGELFF.

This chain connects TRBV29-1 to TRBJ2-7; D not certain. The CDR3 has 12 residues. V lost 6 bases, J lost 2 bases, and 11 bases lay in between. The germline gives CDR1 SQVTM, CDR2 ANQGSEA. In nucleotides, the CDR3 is TGCAGCGTAAAGACGGCCGCCTACGAGCAGTACTTC. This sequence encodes CSVKTAAYEQYF.

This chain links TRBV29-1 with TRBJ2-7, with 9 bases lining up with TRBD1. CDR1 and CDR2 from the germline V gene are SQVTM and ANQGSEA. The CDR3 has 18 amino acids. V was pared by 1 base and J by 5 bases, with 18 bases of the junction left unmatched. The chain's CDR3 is CSVEAPPRSGQGNHEQYF. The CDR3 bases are TGCAGCGTTGAAGCCCCCCCCCGGTCGGGACAGGGCAACCACGAGCAGTACTTC.

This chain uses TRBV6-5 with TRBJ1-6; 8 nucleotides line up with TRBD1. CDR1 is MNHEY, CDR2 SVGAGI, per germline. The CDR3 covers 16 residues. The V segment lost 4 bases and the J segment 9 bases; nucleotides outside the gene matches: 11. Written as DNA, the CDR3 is TGTGCCAGCAGTTTATTAAAGACAGGGGTTGGTTCACCCCTCCACTTT. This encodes CASSLLKTGVGSPLHF.

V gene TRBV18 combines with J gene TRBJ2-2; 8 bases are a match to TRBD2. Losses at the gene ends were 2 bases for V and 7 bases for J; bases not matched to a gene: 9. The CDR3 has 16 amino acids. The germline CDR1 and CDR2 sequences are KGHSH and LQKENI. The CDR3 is CASSPASGSGGGELFF. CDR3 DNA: TGTGCCAGCTCACCAGCCAGCGGGAGTGGTGGCGGGGAGCTGTTTTTT. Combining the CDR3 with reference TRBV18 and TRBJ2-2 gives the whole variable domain NAGVMQNPRHLVRRRGQEARLRCSPMKGHSHVYWYRQLPEEGLKFMVYLQKENIIDESGMPKERFSAEFPKEGPSILRIQQVVRGDSAAYFCASSPASGSGGGELFFGEGSRLTVL.